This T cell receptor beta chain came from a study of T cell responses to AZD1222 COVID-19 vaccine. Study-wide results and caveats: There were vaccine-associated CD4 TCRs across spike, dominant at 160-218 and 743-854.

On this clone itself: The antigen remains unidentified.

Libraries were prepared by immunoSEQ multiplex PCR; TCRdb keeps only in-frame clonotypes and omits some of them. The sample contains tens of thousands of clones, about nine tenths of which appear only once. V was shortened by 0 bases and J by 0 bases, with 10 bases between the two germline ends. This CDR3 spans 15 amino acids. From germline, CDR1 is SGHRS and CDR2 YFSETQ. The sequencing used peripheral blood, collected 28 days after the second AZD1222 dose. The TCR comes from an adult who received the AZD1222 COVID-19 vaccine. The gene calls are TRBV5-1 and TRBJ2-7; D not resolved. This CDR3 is CASSLVGYDSYEQYF. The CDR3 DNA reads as TGCGCCAGCAGCTTGGTCGGTTACGACTCCTACGAGCAGTACTTC. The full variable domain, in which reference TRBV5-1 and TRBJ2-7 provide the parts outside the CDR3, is KAGVTQTPRYLIKTRGQQVTLSCSPISGHRSVSWYQQTPGQGLQFLFEYFSETQRNKGNFPGRFSGRQFSNSRSEMNVSTLELGDSALYLCASSLVGYDSYEQYFGPGTRLTVT.